This T cell receptor (beta chain) was identified in a study of T cells in localized non-small cell lung cancer. The study, taken as a whole, reports: The study linked higher blood T cell density to longer overall survival. Median detection of top 100 tumor clones in adjacent lung was 55 to 60 clones. Of the tissues analyzed, uninvolved adjacent lung showed maximal T cell clonality, greater than tumor.

Trimming stripped 0 bases from V and 5 bases from J, with 14 bases between. Germline values: CDR1 LNHNV, CDR2 YYDKDF (reference sequence). The CDR3 has 16 residues. Produced via immunoSEQ multiplex PCR; TCRdb's table is partial and in-frame only. The data show approximately 1,100 clones, approximately 35% seen once. This clone occurred once. Its specificity is unknown. The V and J genes are TRBV15 and TRBJ2-1; D uncertain. This clonotype was sampled from a male donor aged 60 or older with stage I squamous cell lung carcinoma. The sequenced sample was lung tumor tissue, obtained before any cancer treatment. The CDR3 here is CATSRESHPVNNEQFF. The CDR3 DNA is TGTGCCACCAGCAGAGAATCTCACCCCGTAAACAATGAGCAGTTCTTC.